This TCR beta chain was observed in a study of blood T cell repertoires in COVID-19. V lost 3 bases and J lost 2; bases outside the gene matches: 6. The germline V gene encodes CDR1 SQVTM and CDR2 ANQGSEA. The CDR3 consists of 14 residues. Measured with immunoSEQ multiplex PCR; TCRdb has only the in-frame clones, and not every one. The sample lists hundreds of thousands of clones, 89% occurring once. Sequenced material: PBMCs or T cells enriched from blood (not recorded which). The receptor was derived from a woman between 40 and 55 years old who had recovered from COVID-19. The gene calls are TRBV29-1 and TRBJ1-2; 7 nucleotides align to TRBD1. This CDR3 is CSVDIRGQNYGYTF. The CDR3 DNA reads TGCAGCGTTGACATTCGGGGACAGAACTATGGCTACACCTTC.